This note documents a single TCR beta chain sequence. The CDR3 totals 16 residues. The J segment lost 9 bases and the V segment lost 3 bases, leaving 11 bases of the junction unmatched. The germline V gene has CDR1 SGHAT and CDR2 FQNNGV. The data were taken from a study of cytomegalovirus exposure and HLA in healthy donors. Primers included in the PCR were 60 Vbeta and 13 Jbeta primers. Here immunoSEQ multiplex PCR was the method, and the copy in TCRdb shows in-frame clones only, minus some. The sample carries 90,000 to 100,000 clones, 70% recorded once. The TCR was taken from a man aged 50 or older in good health and CMV-seronegative. The genes are TRBV11-2 and TRBJ2-1; 10 bases fit TRBD2. Sample: PBMCs. Here the CDR3 DNA reads TGTGCCAGCAGCTTCACCCGAAGCGGGAGGGCCGGTGAGCAGTTCTTC. Amino acid sequence: CASSFTRSGRAGEQFF.